Listed here is a single T cell receptor (beta chain). No antigen is known for it. No base quality values were provided; no much bigger clone lies one nucleotide off. CDR3 length: 15 amino acids, cysteine to phenylalanine. Kept here is only the CDR3 DNA, which spans 45 bases and is read in frame from base 1. Compared with germline, V lacks 4 bases and J lacks 8 bases; bases without a gene match: 11. The germline V gene (reference sequence) provides CDR1 SEHNR and CDR2 FQNEAQ. This record comes from a study of T cell therapy after organ transplantation (dated by TCRdb to about 2019). Concerning the study at large: Therapy products were autologous CMV-specific T cells expanded in vitro for around 13 days with a peptide pool of 30 HLA class I and II CMV epitopes. Across 2 to 6 intravenous infusions, patients got a median of 1.92 x 10^8 CMV-specific T cells. Blood samples for the short-term post-therapy time point were taken 4 to 8 weeks after therapy ended. An open-label phase I trial of autologous CMV-specific adoptive T cell therapy in solid-organ transplant recipients was the basis for the study, which was a follow-up TRBV repertoire analysis. Among the approximately 10 patients, eight were classed as clinical responders, while two were classed as nonresponders. Of the roughly ten patients, only seven or eight had long-term post-therapy samples available. Patients were given up to 6 doses of T cells at 2-week intervals and were followed for approximately 29 weeks after finishing therapy. Broad study findings and their caveats: Both transferred clonotypes and endogenous clonotypes not detected in the therapy products appeared to be included in post-therapy reconstitution. The small number of expansions detected in nonresponders may be due to reduced sample coverage caused by poor CD8+ T cell yield. Assessment of confounders such as concurrent antirejection and antiviral medications was prevented by the small cohort. Marked pretherapy clonal expansions with minimal repertoire change after therapy were observed in nonresponders. The fold change in CD8 clonality after therapy was inversely correlated with pretherapy clonality, which suggests that less biased repertoires were more open to remodeling.

TRB CDR3 regions were amplified from genomic DNA with the immunoSEQ two-step, bias-controlled multiplex PCR assay. Sequencing of CDR3 libraries was carried out on an Illumina NextSeq 500. The study's own analysis went as follows. The immunoSEQ Analyzer platform handled the initial alignment and bioinformatics, which included bias normalization against synthetic CDR3 analogs. Annotation of V, D and J genes followed the definitions in the IMGT database. For further TRBV analyses, VDJtools version 1.1.10 and the R package tcR version 2.2.1.11 were used with default settings. For the GLIPH analysis, version 1.0 was run with default settings. Significant clonotype frequency changes were tested by 2-sided binomial test with Benjamini-Hochberg correction (alpha = 0.01) in CDR3 sequences with at least 5 reads. Sourced from immuneACCESS, this table was stored by TCRdb with only in-frame sequences that have V and J called. A share of the clones is absent; for the studies checked, an unresolved V gene accounts for under half, and the remainder has no known explanation. V, J and clone size are those of that table, while D and trimming were read from the DNA. For this sample the table gives 5,800 or so clones, of which roughly 70% were detected only once. Approximately 30% of the sample is held by the ten biggest clonotypes.

The time point label on this specimen signifies: 4-8 weeks after completion of therapy. The patients had received solid-organ transplants and had drug-resistant/recurrent cytomegalovirus. Roughly 10 trial participants were chosen for repertoire analysis on the basis of the availability of post-therapy peripheral blood mononuclear cells. A BD FACSAria III was used to sort viable CD3+CD8+CD4- lymphocytes from PBMCs. The Qiagen DNeasy Kit was used to extract genomic DNA from the sorted cells. Recombination linked TRBV7-9 to TRBJ1-2; 9 bases in between match TRBD1. This TCR was sampled from a human patient who had received a solid organ transplant and had CMV disease. Following a transplant, some T cells may be graft donor cells, not patient cells. The sequenced sample was CD8+ T cells from blood, obtained after autologous CMV-specific T cell therapy. The nucleotide sequence reads TGTGCCAGCAGCTCCCGGGACAGGGAACGACAAGGCTACACCTTC. It translates as CASSSRDRERQGYTF.